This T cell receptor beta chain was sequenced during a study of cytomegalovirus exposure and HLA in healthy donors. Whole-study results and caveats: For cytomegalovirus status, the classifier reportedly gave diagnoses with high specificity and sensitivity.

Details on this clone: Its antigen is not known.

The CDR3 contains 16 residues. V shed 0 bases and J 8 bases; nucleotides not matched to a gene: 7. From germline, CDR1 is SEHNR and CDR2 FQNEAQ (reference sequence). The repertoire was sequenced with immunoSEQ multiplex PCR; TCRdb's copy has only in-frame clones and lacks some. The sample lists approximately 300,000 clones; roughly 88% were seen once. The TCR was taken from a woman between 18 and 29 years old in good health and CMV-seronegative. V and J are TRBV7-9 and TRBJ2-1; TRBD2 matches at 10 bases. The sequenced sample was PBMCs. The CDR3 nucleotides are TGTGCCAGCAGCTTAGCGAGGGCTAGCGGGAGAGATGAGCAGTTCTTC. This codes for CASSLARASGRDEQFF.